The clone carrying this TCR beta chain was observed once. Produced via immunoSEQ multiplex PCR; TCRdb's table is partial and in-frame only. The data contain roughly 42,000 clones, more than 75% of them seen just once; the ten biggest clones take up 2.7%. The CDR3 sequence is 15 residues long. Trimming cost V 6 bases and J 4 bases; bases outside gene matches: 10. Germline-derived CDR1 and CDR2 are MNHEY and SVGAGI. This record comes from a study of PD-L1 blockade in urothelial cancer. Study in general: Prior chemotherapy regimens per patient numbered 0 to 3.

The material was PBMCs, obtained around atezolizumab (anti-PD-L1) treatment. The chain couples TRBV6-5 to TRBJ1-1; 8 nucleotides match TRBD1. This TCR was recovered from a man aged 65-85 years with urothelial cancer. The CDR3 nucleotides are TGTGCCAGCAGACCCGGACAGGGTCGGCCCACTGAAGCTTTCTTT. It codes for CASRPGQGRPTEAFF.